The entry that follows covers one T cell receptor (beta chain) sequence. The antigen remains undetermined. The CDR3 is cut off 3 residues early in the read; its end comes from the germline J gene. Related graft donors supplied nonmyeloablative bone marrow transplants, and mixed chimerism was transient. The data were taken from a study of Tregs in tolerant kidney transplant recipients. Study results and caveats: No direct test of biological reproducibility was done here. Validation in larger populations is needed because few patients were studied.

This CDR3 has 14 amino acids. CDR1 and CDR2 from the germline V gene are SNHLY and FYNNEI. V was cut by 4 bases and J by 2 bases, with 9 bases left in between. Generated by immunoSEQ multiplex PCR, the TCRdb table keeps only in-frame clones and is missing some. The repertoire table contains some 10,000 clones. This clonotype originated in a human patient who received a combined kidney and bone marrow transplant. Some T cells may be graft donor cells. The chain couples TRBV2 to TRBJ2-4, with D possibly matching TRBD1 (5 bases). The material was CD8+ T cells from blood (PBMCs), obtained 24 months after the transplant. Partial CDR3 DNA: TGTGCCAGCAGTGCAGGGTTTACCAAAAACATT. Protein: CASSAGFTKNI. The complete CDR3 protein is CASSAGFTKNIQYF.